Shown below are 2 T cell receptor beta chains from a single sample sequenced in a study of T cell clonality in common variable immunodeficiency. Generated by immunoSEQ multiplex PCR, the TCRdb table keeps only in-frame clones and is missing some. Recorded here are 25,000 to 35,000 clones, none singletons. Input material: peripheral blood mononuclear cells. Every receptor here comes from a person aged 18-69 years in good health.

This clone turned up a few times. The read ends 3 residues before the CDR3 terminus; that terminus is restored from the germline J gene. The sample carries other DNA sequences with the same CDR3. The rearrangement joins TRBV19 to TRBJ1-2; TRBD1 agrees at 8 bases. Germline assignment: CDR1 LNHDA and CDR2 SQIVND (reference sequence). The CDR3 has 14 amino acids. CDR3 sequence: CASSIGTGKKTYTF. Incomplete CDR3 DNA: TGTGCCAGTAGTATCGGGACAGGTAAAAAGACA.

With respect to this clone: The read comes to an end 3 residues before the CDR3 does, leaving the germline J gene to fill in the end. This chain uses TRBV18 with TRBJ2-1, with a possible D match to TRBD1 (6 bases). The CDR3 loop spans 14 amino acids. In germline, CDR1 is KGHSH, CDR2 LQKENI. The V and J ends lost 3 bases and 7 bases respectively, with 13 bases between them. The CDR3 loop reads CASSPTDSQNEQFF. CDR3 bases read: TGTGCCAGCTCACCCACGGACAGCCAGAATGAG.